This TCR beta chain was identified in a study of shared clonotypes between healthy human individuals. Study results and limitations: Clonotype sharing levels among donors were expected to vary with sequencing depth. Memory subsets generally showed smaller estimated richness than naive subsets did. Several donors had around 5% of their naive CD4 clonotypes in common.

Repertoires were generated with immunoSEQ multiplex PCR, while TCRdb's copy carries only in-frame clones and drops some. The sample carries 2 million to 2.5 million clones, under 97% recorded once. CDR3 size: 17 residues. Germline V CDR1 and CDR2: SGHTS, YDEGEE. The V and J ends lost 3 bases and 0 bases, in that order; junction bases with no gene match: 7. The donors were adults (healthy and HIV-negative) with no recent acute infections or vaccinations. To note about this clone: Its antigen is unknown.

The source of this sequence is a man between 18 and 29 years old in good health. V is TRBV5-8 and J is TRBJ2-1; 9 positions match TRBD2. Material: naive CD4+ T cells sorted from blood. As to subset: CD45RA+ positively selected. The CDR3: CASSSPLTSGSYNEQFF. For the CDR3, the DNA is TGTGCCAGCAGCTCCCCTTTGACTAGCGGCTCCTACAATGAGCAGTTCTTC. Full variable domain (rest looked up from reference TRBV5-8 and TRBJ2-1): EAGVTQSPTHLIKTRGQQATLRCSPISGHTSVYWYQQALGLGLQFLLWYDEGEERNRGNFPPRFSGRQFPNYSSELNVNALELEDSALYLCASSSPLTSGSYNEQFFGPGTRLTVL.